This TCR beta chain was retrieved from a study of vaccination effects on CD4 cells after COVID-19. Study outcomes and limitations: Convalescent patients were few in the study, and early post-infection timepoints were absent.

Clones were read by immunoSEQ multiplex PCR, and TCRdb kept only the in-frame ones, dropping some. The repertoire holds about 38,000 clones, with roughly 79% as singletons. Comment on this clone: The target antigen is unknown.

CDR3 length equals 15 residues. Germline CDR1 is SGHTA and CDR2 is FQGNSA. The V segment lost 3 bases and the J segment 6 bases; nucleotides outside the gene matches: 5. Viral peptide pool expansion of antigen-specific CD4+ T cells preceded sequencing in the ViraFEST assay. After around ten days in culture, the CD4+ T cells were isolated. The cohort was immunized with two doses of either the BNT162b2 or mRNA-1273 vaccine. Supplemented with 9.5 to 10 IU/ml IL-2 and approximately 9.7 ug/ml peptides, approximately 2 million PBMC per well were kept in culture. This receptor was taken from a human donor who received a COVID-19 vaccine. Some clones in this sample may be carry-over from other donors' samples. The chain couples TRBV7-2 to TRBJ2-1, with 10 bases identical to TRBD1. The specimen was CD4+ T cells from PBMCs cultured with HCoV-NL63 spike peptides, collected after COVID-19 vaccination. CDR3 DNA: TGTGCCAGCAGCTTGGTGGGACAGGGGCCCAATGAGCAGTTCTTC. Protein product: CASSLVGQGPNEQFF.